These 9 T cell receptor beta chains were all obtained from the same sample, sequenced in a study of PD-1 blockade in classical Hodgkin lymphoma. Using immunoSEQ multiplex PCR, the repertoire was profiled, and TCRdb retains in-frame clones only, with some absent. Of about 50,000 clones in the sample, around 66% were seen once. Relapses following autologous stem cell transplantation were seen in all patients, with brentuximab vedotin exposure varying. Sequences were derived from peripheral blood mononuclear cells (PBMCs), sampled at baseline. These receptors were collected from a human donor with classical Hodgkin lymphoma.

This clone was found once. The DNA for the CDR3 is TGTGCCAGCAGTCCCACAGGGTCGAGAGGAGCTTTCTTT. Translation: CASSPTGSRGAFF. The chain employs TRBV27 and TRBJ1-1, with a tentative D call TRBD1 (6 bases). With 5 bases removed from V and 10 bases from J, the gap between germline ends came to 17 bases. This CDR3 comprises 13 residues. Germline assignment: CDR1 MNHEY and CDR2 SMNVEV (reference sequence).

The chain joins TRBV11-2 to TRBJ1-3; D uncertain. Trimming took 1 base from V and 3 from J, leaving 7 bases between them. Germline values: CDR1 SGHAT, CDR2 FQNNGV. CDR3 length: 14 residues. CDR3 sequence (DNA): TGTGCCAGCAGCTTAGGGCAGTTTGGAAACACCATATATTTT. Its translation is CASSLGQFGNTIYF.

The CDR3 DNA follows: TGTGCCAGCAGTTTTTGGGCATCCCCAGAAGCTTTCTTT. This sequence encodes CASSFWASPEAFF. The chain links TRBV28 to TRBJ1-1; D remains unclear. The CDR3 contains 13 residues. From germline, CDR1 is MDHEN and CDR2 SYDVKM. Trimming stripped 3 bases from V and 8 bases from J, with 13 bases between.

The V and J genes are TRBV25-1 and TRBJ2-7; 11 bases are a match to TRBD1. The germline V gene encodes CDR1 MGHDK and CDR2 SYGVNS. The CDR3 contains 15 residues. The V gene end was trimmed by 4 bases and the J gene end by 2 bases; junction bases not matched to a gene: 4. CDR3 nucleotides: TGTGCCAGCAGTGGGACAGGGGGCTCCCCCTACGAGCAGTACTTC. Its translation: CASSGTGGSPYEQYF.

This clone showed up just once. DNA for the CDR3: TGTGCCAGTAGTATTGGGGTCCCTAATCAGCCCCAGCATTTT. Translated, it gives CASSIGVPNQPQHF. This chain uses TRBV19 with TRBJ1-5; D gene ambiguous. The CDR3 length is 14 residues. The ends were cut back, 3 bases at V and 4 bases at J, with 10 bases in the middle. In germline, CDR1 is LNHDA, CDR2 SQIVND (reference sequence).

This clone was counted between two and nine times. The chain links TRBV9 to TRBJ2-1; TRBD2 agrees at 7 bases. The V and J ends lost 5 bases and 0 bases, in that order; junction bases with no gene match: 5. CDR3 length: 15 amino acids. Germline V gene data show CDR1 as SGDLS and CDR2 as YYNGEE. The CDR3 nucleotides are TGTGCCAGCAGTATGGGCGGGAGCTCCTACAATGAGCAGTTCTTC. Encoded protein: CASSMGGSSYNEQFF.

The J gene is TRBJ2-7, the V gene TRBV6-5; D gene unclear. V gave up 5 bases and J gave up 0 bases, with 14 bases separating them. Germline CDR1 is MNHEY and CDR2 is SVGAGI. This CDR3 spans 15 amino acids. CDR3 DNA: TGTGCCAGCAGTACGTTTGGTAGAAGCTCCTACGAGCAGTACTTC. It translates to CASSTFGRSSYEQYF.

V and J are TRBV19 and TRBJ2-7; 8 bases align to TRBD2. The trim removed 6 bases at V and 3 bases at J, leaving 4 bases unmatched. CDR1 is LNHDA, CDR2 SQIVND, per germline (reference sequence). The CDR3 sequence is 13 residues long. CDR3 DNA: TGTGCCAGTAGGGGTAGCGGGGACTACGAGCAGTACTTC. This translates into CASRGSGDYEQYF.

The chain links TRBV14 to TRBJ1-2; D might be TRBD1 (5 bases). Germline CDR1 reads SGHDN; CDR2 reads FVKESK. Trimming shortened V by 0 bases and J by 6 bases, and 23 bases separated the two germline ends. The CDR3 has 18 amino acids. The CDR3 coding sequence is TGTGCCAGCAGCCAAGAAACCCTCTGGGACCGGATTATAAATGGCTACACCTTC. As protein: CASSQETLWDRIINGYTF.